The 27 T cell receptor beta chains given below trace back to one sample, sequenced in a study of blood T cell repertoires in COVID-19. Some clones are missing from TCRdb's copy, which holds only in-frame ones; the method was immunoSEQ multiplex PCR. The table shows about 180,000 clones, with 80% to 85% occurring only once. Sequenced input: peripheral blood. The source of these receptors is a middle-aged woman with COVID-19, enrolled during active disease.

Written as DNA, the CDR3 is TGCGCCAGCGGGGCCGGGACAGGTCGCTACAATGAGCAGTTCTTC. It specifies CASGAGTGRYNEQFF. The chain uses TRBV5-1 and TRBJ2-1; TRBD1 agrees at 8 bases. The CDR3 sequence is 15 residues long. Per the germline V gene, CDR1 is SGHRS and CDR2 is YFSETQ. J lost 3 bases, V lost 7 bases, and 9 bases had no gene match.

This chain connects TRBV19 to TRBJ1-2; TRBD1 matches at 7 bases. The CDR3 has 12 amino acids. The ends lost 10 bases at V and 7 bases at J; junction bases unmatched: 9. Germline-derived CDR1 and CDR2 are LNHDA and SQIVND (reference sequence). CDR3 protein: CATSTGTSGYTF. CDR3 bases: TGTGCCACCTCGACAGGGACGAGTGGCTACACCTTC.

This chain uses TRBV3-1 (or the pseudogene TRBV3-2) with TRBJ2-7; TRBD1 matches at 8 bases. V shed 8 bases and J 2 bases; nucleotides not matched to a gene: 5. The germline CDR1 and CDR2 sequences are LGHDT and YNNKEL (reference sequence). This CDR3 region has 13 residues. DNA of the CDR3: TGTGCCAGCTTCCGGACAGGGCCCTACGAGCAGTACTTC. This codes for CASFRTGPYEQYF.

CDR3 residues: CASSYVGVNQPQHF. DNA of the CDR3: TGTGCCAGCAGTTACGTGGGAGTCAATCAGCCCCAGCATTTT. The chain couples TRBV27 to TRBJ1-5; D uncertain. This CDR3 contains 14 residues. The germline V gene encodes CDR1 MNHEY and CDR2 SMNVEV (reference sequence). Trimming left V 4 bases short and J 3 bases short, with 10 bases between.

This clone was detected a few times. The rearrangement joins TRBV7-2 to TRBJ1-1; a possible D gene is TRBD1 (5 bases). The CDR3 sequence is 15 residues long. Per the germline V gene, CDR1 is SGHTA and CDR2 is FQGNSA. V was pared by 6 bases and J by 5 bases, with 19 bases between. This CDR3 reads CASRHTTAGVTEAFF. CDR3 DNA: TGTGCCAGCAGACACACGACTGCGGGGGTTACTGAAGCTTTCTTT.

The CDR3 reads CSVVHRAQETQYF. In DNA, the CDR3 is TGCAGCGTTGTTCACAGAGCCCAAGAGACCCAGTACTTC. This chain joins TRBV29-1 and TRBJ2-5; no clear D gene. Germline CDR1 is SQVTM and CDR2 is ANQGSEA. The CDR3 is 13 amino acids. Trimming pared 4 bases from V and 1 base from J, leaving 10 bases between.

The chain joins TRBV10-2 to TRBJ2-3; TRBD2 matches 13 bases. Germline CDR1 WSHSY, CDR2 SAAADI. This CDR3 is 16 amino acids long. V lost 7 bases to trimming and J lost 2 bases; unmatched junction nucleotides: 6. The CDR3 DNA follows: TGCGCCAGCACCGGACTAGCGGGAGTCCACACAGATACGCAGTATTTT. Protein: CASTGLAGVHTDTQYF.

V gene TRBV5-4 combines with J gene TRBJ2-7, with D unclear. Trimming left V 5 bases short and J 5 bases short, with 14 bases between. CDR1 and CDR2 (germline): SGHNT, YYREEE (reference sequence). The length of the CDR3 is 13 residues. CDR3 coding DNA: TGTGCCAGCAGTCGCGACACCCTCCACGAGCAGTACTTC. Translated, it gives CASSRDTLHEQYF.

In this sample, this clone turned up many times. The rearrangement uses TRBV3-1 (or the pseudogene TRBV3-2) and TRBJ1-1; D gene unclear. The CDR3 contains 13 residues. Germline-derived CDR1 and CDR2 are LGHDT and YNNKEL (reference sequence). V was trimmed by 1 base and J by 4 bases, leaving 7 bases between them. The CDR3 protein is CASSQASRTEAFF. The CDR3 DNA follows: TGTGCCAGCAGCCAAGCCTCTCGCACTGAAGCTTTCTTT.

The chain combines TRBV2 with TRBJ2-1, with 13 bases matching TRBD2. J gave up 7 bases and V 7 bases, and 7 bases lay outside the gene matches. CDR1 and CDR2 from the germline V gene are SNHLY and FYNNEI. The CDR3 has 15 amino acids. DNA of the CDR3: TGTGCCAGCACTCCCCCGGGACTAGCGGGGAATGAGCAGTTCTTC. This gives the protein CASTPPGLAGNEQFF. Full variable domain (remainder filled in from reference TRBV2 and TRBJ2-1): EPEVTQTPSHQVTQMGQEVILRCVPISNHLYFYWYRQILGQKVEFLVSFYNNEISEKSEIFDDQFSVERPDGSNFTLKIRSTKLEDSAMYFCASTPPGLAGNEQFFGPGTRLTVL.

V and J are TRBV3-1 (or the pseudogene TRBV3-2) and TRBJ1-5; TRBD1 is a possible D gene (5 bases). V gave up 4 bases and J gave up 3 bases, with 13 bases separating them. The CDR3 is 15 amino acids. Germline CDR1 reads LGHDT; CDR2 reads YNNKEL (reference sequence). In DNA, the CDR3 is TGTGCCAGCAGCCGAAACCAGGGTTCCAATCAGCCCCAGCATTTT. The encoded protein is CASSRNQGSNQPQHF.

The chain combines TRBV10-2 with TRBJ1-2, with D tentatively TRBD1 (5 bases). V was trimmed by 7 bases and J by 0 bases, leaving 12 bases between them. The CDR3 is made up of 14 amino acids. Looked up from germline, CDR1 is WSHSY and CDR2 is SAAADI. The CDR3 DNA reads TGCGCCAGCACCCGAACAGGAGCTAACTATGGCTACACCTTC. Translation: CASTRTGANYGYTF.

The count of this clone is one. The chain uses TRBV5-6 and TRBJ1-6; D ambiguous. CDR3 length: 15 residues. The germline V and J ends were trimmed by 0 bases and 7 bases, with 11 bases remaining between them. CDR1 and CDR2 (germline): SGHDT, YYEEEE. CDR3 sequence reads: CASSLGRVRNSPLHF. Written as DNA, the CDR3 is TGTGCCAGCAGCTTGGGGCGGGTACGAAATTCACCCCTCCACTTT.

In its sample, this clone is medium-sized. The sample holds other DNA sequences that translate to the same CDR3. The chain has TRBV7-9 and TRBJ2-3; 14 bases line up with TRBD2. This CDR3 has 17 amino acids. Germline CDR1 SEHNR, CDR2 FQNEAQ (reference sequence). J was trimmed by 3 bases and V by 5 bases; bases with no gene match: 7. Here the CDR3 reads CASSLGTSGSRTDTQYF. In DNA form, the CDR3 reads TGTGCCAGCAGCCTCGGGACTAGCGGGAGTCGGACAGATACGCAGTATTTT. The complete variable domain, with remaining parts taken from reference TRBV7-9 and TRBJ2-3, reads DTGVSQNPRHKITKRGQNVTFRCDPISEHNRLYWYRQTLGQGPEFLTYFQNEAQLEKSRLLSDRFSAERPKGSFSTLEIQRTEQGDSAMYLCASSLGTSGSRTDTQYFGPGTRLTVL.

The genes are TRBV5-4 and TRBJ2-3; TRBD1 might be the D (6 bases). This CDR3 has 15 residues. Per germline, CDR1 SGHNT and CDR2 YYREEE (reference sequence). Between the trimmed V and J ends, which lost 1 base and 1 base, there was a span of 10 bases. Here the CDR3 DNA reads TGTGCCAGCAGCTTGTCGGCAGGGGGCACAGATACGCAGTATTTT. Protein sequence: CASSLSAGGTDTQYF.

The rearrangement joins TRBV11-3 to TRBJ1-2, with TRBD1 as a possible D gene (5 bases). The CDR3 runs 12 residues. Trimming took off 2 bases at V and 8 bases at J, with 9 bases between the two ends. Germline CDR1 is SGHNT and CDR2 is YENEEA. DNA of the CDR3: TGTGCCAGCAGCTTATCAGGGAAAGGCTACACCTTC. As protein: CASSLSGKGYTF.

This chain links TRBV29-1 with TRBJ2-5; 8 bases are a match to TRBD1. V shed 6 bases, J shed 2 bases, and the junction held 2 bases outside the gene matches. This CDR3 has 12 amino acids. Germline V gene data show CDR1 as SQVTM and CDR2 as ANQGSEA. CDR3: CSVDRGQETQYF. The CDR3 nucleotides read TGCAGCGTCGACAGGGGACAAGAGACCCAGTACTTC.

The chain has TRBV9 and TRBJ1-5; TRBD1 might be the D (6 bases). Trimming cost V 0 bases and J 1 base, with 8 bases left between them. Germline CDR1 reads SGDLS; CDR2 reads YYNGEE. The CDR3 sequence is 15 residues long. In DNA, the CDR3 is TGTGCCAGCAGCGTAGAGGGGGTCAGCAATCAGCCCCAGCATTTT. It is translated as CASSVEGVSNQPQHF.

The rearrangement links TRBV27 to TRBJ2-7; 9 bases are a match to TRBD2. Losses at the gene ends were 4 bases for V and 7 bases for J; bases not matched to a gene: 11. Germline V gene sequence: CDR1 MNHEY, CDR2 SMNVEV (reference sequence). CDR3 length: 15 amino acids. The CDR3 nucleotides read TGTGCCAGCAGTTGGGGGAAGGCGGGGGGGCGAGAGCAGTACTTC. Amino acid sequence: CASSWGKAGGREQYF.

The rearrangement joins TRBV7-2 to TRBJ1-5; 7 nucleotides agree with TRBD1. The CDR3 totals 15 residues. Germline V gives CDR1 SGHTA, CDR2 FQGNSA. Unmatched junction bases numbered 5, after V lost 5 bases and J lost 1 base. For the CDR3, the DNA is TGTGCCAGCAGCCAAATACAGGGGAGCAATCAGCCCCAGCATTTT. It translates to CASSQIQGSNQPQHF.

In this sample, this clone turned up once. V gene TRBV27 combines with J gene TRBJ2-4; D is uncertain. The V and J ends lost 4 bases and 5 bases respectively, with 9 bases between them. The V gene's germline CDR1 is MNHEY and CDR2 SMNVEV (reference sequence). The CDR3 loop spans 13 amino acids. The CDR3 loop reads CASSSQEENIQYF. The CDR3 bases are TGTGCCAGCAGTTCCCAAGAGGAAAACATTCAGTACTTC.

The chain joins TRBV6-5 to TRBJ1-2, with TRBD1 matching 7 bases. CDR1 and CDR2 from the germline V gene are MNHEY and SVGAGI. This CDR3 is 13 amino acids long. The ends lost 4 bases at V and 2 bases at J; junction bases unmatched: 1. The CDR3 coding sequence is TGTGCCAGCAGTTTGACAGGGAACTATGGCTACACCTTC. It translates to CASSLTGNYGYTF.

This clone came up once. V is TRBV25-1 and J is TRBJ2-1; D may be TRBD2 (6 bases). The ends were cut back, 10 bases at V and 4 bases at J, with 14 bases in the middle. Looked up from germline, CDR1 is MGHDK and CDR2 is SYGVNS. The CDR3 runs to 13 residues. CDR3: CATMGGRYNEQFF. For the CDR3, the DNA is TGTGCCACGATGGGGGGTAGGTACAATGAGCAGTTCTTC.

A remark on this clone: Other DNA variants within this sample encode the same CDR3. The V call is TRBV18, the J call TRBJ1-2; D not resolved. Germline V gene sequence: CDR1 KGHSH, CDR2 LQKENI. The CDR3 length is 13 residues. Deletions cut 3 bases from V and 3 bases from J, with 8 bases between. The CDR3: CASSPSGYYGYTF. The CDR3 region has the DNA TGTGCCAGCTCACCGAGCGGGTACTATGGCTACACCTTC.

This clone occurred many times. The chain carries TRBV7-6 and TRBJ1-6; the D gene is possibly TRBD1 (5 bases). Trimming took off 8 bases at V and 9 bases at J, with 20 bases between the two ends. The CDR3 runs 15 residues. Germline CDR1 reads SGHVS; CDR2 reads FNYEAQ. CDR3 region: CASGGPVDGSSPLHF. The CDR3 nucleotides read TGTGCCAGCGGGGGTCCAGTCGACGGGAGTTCACCCCTCCACTTT.

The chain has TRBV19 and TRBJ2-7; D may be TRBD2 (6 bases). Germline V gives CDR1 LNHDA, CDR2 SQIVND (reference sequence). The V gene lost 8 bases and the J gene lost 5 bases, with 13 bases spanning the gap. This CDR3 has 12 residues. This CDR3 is CASSFSGDEQYF. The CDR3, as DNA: TGTGCCAGTTCCTTTAGCGGAGACGAGCAGTACTTC.

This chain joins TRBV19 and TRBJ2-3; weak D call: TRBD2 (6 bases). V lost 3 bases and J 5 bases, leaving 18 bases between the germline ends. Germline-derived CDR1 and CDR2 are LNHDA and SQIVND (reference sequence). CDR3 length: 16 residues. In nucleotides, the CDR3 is TGTGCCAGTAGTATGAATGGATGGAGGGCCCTAGATACGCAGTATTTT. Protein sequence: CASSMNGWRALDTQYF.